This paragraph covers one TCR beta chain sequence. The antigen remains unidentified. These data are taken from a study of vaccination and CD4 T cells after COVID-19. In the study overall: Post-vaccine sampling followed dose two by a median approximately 70 days (range 14 to 241). Findings and caveats of the study: Only post-vaccination samples contained a median roughly 86% of the reactive clones in convalescent patients.

Once obtained from cultured CD4+ T cells, the DNA was sequenced using the Oncomine TCR Beta short-read assay. TCRdb called the PCR reads again in MiXCR, with one record for every CDR3 protein. The table lists 20,000 or so distinct CDR3 sequences, approximately 40% of them singletons, with more than 7.5% in the top ten. The germline V gene has CDR1 MNHNS and CDR2 SASEGT. This CDR3 is built from 14 residues. Trimming pared 6 bases from V and 5 bases from J, leaving 14 bases between. This sample's treatment: approximately 9-day PBMC culture with coronavirus spike peptide pools or control peptides (ViraFEST assay). Negative-selection isolation of CD4+ T cells was performed after around eleven days of culture.

The sequence came from a human donor who had recovered from COVID-19. This material consisted of CD4+ T cells from blood, cultured in vitro, taken after SARS-CoV-2 vaccination. This chain joins TRBV6-1 and TRBJ2-1; D gene ambiguous. The CDR3 region is CASRSSRIDNEQFF. DNA for the CDR3: TGTGCCAGCAGGAGCTCCCGGATAGACAATGAGCAGTTCTTC.